Listed below are T cell receptor beta chains from one sample, sequenced in a study of blood T cells in healthy people across ages. TCRdb used MiXCR to reprocess the 5' RACE reads, holding one entry per CDR3 protein. The profile shows 870,000 or so distinct CDR3 sequences, about 30% of them singletons. The sample consisted of blood. The receptors come from a woman at least 80 years old in good health. Both conserved end residues are part of each CDR3. The D gene is left open where the match is weak. Only part of the rows carry a size: once, few, many, or a class if the clone is expanded.

TRBJ1-4,few,TRBV5-1,NA,CASSSGRGGQSNEKLFF,TGCGCCAGCAGCTCGGGCCGGGGGGGGCAGAGTAATGAAAAACTGTTTTTT
TRBJ2-1,many,TRBV3-1,NA,CASSQVRGNEQFF,TGTGCCAGCAGCCAAGTACGGGGCAATGAGCAGTTCTTC
TRBJ2-1,NA,TRBV24-1,NA,CATSDSPPSSYNEQFF,TGTGCCACCAGTGATTCTCCCCCGAGCTCCTACAATGAGCAGTTCTTC
TRBJ2-3,many,TRBV4-1,TRBD2,CASSRGRTSGVDTQYF,TGCGCCAGCAGCCGGGGAAGGACTAGCGGGGTAGATACGCAGTATTTT
TRBJ2-3,few,TRBV4-3,TRBD2,CASSPTSGGVLGTQYF,TGCGCCAGCAGCCCGACTAGCGGGGGGGTCTTGGGTACGCAGTATTTT
TRBJ1-6,many,TRBV14,NA,CASSRLGGSHSPLHF,TGTGCCAGCAGCCGTCTGGGAGGGTCGCATTCACCCCTCCACTTT
TRBJ2-3,few,TRBV7-2,TRBD2,CASSSGSGGPTDTQYF,TGTGCCAGCAGCTCAGGTAGCGGGGGGCCCACAGATACGCAGTATTTT
TRBJ1-2,NA,TRBV2,NA,CASSELLHRYGYTF,TGTGCCAGCAGTGAGCTTCTACACCGCTATGGCTACACCTTC
TRBJ2-1,many,TRBV14,NA,CASSPLGWNEQFF,TGTGCCAGCAGCCCTCTTGGGTGGAATGAGCAGTTCTTC
TRBJ2-1,many,TRBV7-2,NA,CASSLVAIGNEQFF,TGTGCCAGCAGCTTAGTTGCGATAGGGAATGAGCAGTTCTTC
TRBJ2-5,many,TRBV29-1,NA,CSVVEWRGETQYF,TGCAGCGTTGTAGAGTGGCGGGGAGAGACCCAGTACTTC
TRBJ1-3,few,TRBV3-1,NA,CASSQGLYSGNTIYF,TGTGCCAGCAGCCAAGGGCTATACTCTGGAAACACCATATATTTT
TRBJ2-7,many,TRBV9,NA,CASSSIDRFAGEQYF,TGTGCCAGCAGCTCCATAGACAGGTTCGCCGGCGAGCAGTACTTC
TRBJ1-1,NA,TRBV6-2/TRBV6-3,TRBD1,CVSSFGTAFLAFF,TGTGTCAGCAGTTTCGGGACAGCCTTTTTAGCTTTCTTT
TRBJ2-3,many,TRBV24-1,TRBD1,CATSDDRGLTDTQYF,TGTGCCACCAGTGATGACAGGGGCTTAACAGATACGCAGTATTTT
TRBJ2-7,many,TRBV20-1,NA,CSAPQVNNYEQYF,TGCAGTGCACCGCAAGTCAACAACTACGAGCAGTACTTC
TRBJ1-1,few,TRBV3-1,NA,CASSQLTANTEAFF,TGTGCCAGCAGCCAATTGACTGCGAACACTGAAGCTTTCTTT